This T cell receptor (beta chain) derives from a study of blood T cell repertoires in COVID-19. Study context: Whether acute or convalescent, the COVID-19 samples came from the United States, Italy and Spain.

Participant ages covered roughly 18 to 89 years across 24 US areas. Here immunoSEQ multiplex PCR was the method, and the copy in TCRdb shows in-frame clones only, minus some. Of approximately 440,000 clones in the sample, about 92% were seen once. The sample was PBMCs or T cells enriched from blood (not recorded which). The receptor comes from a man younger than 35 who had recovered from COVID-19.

CDR3 region: CASSFETGASEKLFF. CDR3 nucleotide sequence: TGCGCCAGCAGCTTTGAGACAGGGGCTAGTGAAAAACTGTTTTTT. This rearrangement joins TRBV5-1 to TRBJ1-4; 8 bases are a match to TRBD1. Per germline, CDR1 SGHRS and CDR2 YFSETQ. With V trimmed by 2 bases and J by 7 bases, 7 bases remained unmatched. CDR3 length: 15 residues.